These 7 T cell receptor beta chains came from one sample sequenced in a study of blood T cell repertoires in COVID-19. Profiling relied on immunoSEQ multiplex PCR, and the TCRdb table lists in-frame clones only, not all of them. The data hold 100,000 to 150,000 clones, with around 76% observed a single time. The material sequenced was peripheral blood. These receptors all stem from a man aged 60 to 75 with acute or convalescent COVID-19.

In regard to this clone: Different DNA sequences within this sample yield the same CDR3. The chain combines TRBV30 with TRBJ1-2; the D gene is possibly TRBD1 (6 bases). V shed 0 bases and J shed 5 bases, with 7 bases lying between them. This CDR3 comprises 12 residues. The germline CDR1 and CDR2 sequences are GTSNPN and SVGIG (reference sequence). The CDR3 loop reads CAWSVQGYGYTF. CDR3 in DNA: TGTGCCTGGAGTGTCCAGGGGTATGGCTACACCTTC.

The CDR3 is CASSLEAGRNTEAFF. The DNA of the CDR3 is TGCGCCAGCAGCTTGGAAGCCGGTCGAAACACTGAAGCTTTCTTT. This chain joins TRBV5-1 and TRBJ1-1; no clear D. The CDR3 consists of 15 residues. CDR1 and CDR2 (germline): SGHRS, YFSETQ. The V end was cut by 0 bases, the J end by 2 bases, with 11 bases between.

This chain links TRBV5-6 with TRBJ2-7, with 8 bases aligning to TRBD1. CDR3 length: 15 residues. V was clipped by 6 bases and J by 5 bases; unmatched bases: 13. CDR1 is SGHDT, CDR2 YYEEEE, per germline. As DNA, the CDR3 is TGTGCCAGCACCCTGGACCGGGACAGGTTGGACGAGCAGTACTTC. As protein: CASTLDRDRLDEQYF.

This chain connects TRBV7-9 to TRBJ1-6; no reliable D call. Germline V gives CDR1 SEHNR, CDR2 FQNEAQ (reference sequence). This CDR3 region has 17 residues. V lost 4 bases, J lost 8 bases, and 21 bases lay in between. The CDR3 DNA follows: TGTGCCAGCAGCTCCAAAGATAGTCTCCTCGTGCATTCACCCCTCCACTTT. Encoded protein: CASSSKDSLLVHSPLHF.

This clone was seen a single time. The rearrangement joins TRBV6-1 to TRBJ1-1; a weak D match, TRBD1 (6 bases). V dropped 0 bases and J dropped 4 bases, with 12 bases sitting between them. The germline CDR1 and CDR2 sequences are MNHNS and SASEGT. The CDR3 runs 15 residues. Written as DNA, the CDR3 is TGTGCCAGCAGTGAAGCGAACAGGGTGGGCACTGAAGCTTTCTTT. It encodes CASSEANRVGTEAFF.

CDR3 nucleotides: TGTGCCAGCAGAAAATCGAGGGGAGGGGGAGGTGAGACCCAGTACTTC. As protein: CASRKSRGGGGETQYF. This chain joins TRBV7-2 and TRBJ2-5; D may be TRBD2 (7 bases). Trimming removed 6 bases from V and 5 bases from J, with 22 bases in between. CDR1 is SGHTA, CDR2 FQGNSA, per germline. This CDR3 region has 16 residues.

The CDR3 loop reads CASSLPANTGELFF. CDR3 nucleotides: TGTGCCAGCAGCTTACCGGCGAACACCGGGGAGCTGTTTTTT. V is TRBV7-9 and J is TRBJ2-2, with no clear D. The length of the CDR3 is 14 residues. With 2 bases removed from V and 0 bases from J, the gap between germline ends came to 4 bases. Germline CDR1 and CDR2: SEHNR and FQNEAQ (reference sequence). Supplemented by reference TRBV7-9 and TRBJ2-2, the full variable domain reads DTGVSQNPRHKITKRGQNVTFRCDPISEHNRLYWYRQTLGQGPEFLTYFQNEAQLEKSRLLSDRFSAERPKGSFSTLEIQRTEQGDSAMYLCASSLPANTGELFFGEGSRLTVL.